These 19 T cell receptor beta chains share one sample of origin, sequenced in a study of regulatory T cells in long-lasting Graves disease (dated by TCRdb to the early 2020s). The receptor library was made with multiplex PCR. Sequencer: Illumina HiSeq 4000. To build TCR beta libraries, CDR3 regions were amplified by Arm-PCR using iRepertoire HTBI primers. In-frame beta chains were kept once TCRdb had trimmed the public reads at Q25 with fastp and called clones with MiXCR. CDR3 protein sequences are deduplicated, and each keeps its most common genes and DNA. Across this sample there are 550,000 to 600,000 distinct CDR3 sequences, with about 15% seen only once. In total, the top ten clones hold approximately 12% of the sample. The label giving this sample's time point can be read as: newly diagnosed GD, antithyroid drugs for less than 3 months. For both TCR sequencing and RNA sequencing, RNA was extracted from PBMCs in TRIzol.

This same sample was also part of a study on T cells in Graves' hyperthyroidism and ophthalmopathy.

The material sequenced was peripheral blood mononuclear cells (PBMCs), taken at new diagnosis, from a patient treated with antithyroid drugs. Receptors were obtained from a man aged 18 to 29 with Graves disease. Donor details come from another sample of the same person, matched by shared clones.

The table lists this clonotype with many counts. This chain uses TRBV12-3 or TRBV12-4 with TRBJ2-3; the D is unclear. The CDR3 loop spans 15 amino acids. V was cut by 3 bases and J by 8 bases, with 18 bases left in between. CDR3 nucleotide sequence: TGTGCCAGCAGTTTTGGCGTCGGAGTTGAAGTTACGCAGTATTTT. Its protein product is CASSFGVGVEVTQYF.

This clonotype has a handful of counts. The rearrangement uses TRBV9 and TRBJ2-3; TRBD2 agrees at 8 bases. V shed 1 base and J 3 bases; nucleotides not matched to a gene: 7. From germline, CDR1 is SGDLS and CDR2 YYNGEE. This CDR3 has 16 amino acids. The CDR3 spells CASSVSLAGNTDTQYF. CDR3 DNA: TGTGCCAGCAGCGTATCTCTAGCGGGTAATACAGATACGCAGTATTTT.

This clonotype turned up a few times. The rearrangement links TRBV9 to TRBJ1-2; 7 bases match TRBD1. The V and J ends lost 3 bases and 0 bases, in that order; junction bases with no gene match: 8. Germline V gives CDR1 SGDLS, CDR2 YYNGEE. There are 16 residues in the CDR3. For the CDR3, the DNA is TGTGCCAGCAGCGAGGGGACAGCCATTTCTAACTATGGCTACACCTTC. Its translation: CASSEGTAISNYGYTF.

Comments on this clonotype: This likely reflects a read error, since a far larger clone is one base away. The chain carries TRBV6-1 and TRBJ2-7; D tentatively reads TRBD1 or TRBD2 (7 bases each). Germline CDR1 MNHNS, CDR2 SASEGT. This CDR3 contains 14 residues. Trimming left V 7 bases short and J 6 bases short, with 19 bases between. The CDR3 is CASTGGERLCEQYF. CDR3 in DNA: TGTGCCAGCACAGGGGGGGAAAGGCTCTGCGAGCAGTACTTC.

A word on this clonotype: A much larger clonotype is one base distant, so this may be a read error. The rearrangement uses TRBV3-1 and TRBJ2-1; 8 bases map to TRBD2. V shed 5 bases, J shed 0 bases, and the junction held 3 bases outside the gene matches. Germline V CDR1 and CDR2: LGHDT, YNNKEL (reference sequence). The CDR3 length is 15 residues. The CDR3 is CASSMSGSSYNEQFF. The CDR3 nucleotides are TGTGCCAGCAGCATGAGCGGGAGCTCCTACAATGAGCAGTTCTTC.

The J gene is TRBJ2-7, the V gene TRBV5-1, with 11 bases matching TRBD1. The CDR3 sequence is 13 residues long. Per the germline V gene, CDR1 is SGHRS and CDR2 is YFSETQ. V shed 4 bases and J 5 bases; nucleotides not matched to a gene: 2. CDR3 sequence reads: CASSRTGGNEQYF. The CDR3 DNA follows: TGCGCCAGCAGCCGGACAGGGGGCAACGAGCAGTACTTC.

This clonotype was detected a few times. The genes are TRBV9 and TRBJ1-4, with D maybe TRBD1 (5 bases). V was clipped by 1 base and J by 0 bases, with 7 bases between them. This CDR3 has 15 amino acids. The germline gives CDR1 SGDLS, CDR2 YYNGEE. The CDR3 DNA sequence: TGTGCCAGCAGCGTATTGGGGGCAACTAATGAAAAACTGTTTTTT. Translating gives CASSVLGATNEKLFF.

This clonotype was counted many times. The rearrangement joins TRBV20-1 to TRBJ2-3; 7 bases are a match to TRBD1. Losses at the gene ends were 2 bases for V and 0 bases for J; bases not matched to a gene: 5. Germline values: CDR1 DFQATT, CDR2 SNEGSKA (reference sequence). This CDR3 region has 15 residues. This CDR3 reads CSARNRGSSTDTQYF. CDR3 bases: TGCAGTGCTAGAAACAGGGGTTCTAGCACAGATACGCAGTATTTT.

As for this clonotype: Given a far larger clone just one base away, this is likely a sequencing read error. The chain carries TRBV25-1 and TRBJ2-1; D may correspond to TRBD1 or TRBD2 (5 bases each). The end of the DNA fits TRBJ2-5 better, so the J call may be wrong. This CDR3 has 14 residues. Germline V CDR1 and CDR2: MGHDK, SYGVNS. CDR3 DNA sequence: TGTGCCTGCAGTGAACGGGGCGGGTGGGAGACCCAGTACTTC. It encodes CACSERGGWETQYF.

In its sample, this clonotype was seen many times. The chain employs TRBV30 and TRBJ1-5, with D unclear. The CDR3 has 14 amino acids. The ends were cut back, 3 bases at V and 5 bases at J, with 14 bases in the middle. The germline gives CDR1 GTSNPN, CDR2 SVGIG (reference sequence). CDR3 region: CAWSRSRRDQPQHF. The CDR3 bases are TGTGCCTGGAGCAGATCCCGGAGGGATCAGCCCCAGCATTTT.

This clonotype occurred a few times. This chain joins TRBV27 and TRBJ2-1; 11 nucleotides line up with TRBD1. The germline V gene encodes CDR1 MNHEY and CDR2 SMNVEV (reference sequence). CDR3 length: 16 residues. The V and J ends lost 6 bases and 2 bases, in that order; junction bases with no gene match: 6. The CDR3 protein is CASRDRGRKAYNEQFF. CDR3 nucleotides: TGTGCCAGCAGGGACAGGGGGCGAAAAGCCTACAATGAGCAGTTCTTC.

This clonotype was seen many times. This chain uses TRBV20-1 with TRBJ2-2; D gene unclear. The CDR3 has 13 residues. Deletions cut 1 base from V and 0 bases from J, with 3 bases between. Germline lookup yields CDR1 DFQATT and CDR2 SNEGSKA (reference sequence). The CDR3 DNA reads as TGCAGTGCTAGAGGAACGAACACCGGGGAGCTGTTTTTT. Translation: CSARGTNTGELFF.

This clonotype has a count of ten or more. The CDR3 loop is CASSQGAMAETQYF. DNA of the CDR3: TGTGCCAGCAGCCAAGGTGCCATGGCAGAGACCCAGTACTTC. The V call is TRBV3-1, the J call TRBJ2-5; D is uncertain. V gave up 1 base and J gave up 4 bases, with 10 bases separating them. CDR1 LGHDT and CDR2 YNNKEL come from the germline V gene (reference sequence). This CDR3 has 14 residues.

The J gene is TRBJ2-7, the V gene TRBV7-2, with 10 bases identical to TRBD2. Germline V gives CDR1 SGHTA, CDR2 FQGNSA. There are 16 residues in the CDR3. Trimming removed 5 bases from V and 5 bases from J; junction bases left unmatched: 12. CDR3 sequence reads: CASSLSASGSTNEQYF. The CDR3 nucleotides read TGTGCCAGCAGCCTCTCAGCTAGCGGGAGCACAAACGAGCAGTACTTC. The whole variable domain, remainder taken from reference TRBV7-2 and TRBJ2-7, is GAGVSQSPSNKVTEKGKDVELRCDPISGHTALYWYRQSLGQGLEFLIYFQGNSAPDKSGLPSDRFSAERTGGSVSTLTIQRTQQEDSAVYLCASSLSASGSTNEQYFGPGTRLTVT.

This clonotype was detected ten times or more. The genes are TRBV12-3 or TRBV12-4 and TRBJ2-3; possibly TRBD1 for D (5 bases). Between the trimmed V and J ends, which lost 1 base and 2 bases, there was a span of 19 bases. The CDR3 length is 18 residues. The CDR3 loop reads CASSLGVSTGLITDTQYF. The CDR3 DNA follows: TGTGCCAGCAGTTTAGGGGTGTCAACAGGCTTGATCACAGATACGCAGTATTTT.

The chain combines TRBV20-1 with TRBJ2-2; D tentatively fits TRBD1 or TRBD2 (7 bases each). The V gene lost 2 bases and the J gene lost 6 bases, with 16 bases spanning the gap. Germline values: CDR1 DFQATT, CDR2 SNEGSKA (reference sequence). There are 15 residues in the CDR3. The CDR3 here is CSARRRGGRPGELFF. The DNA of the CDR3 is TGCAGTGCTAGACGCAGGGGGGGTAGACCCGGGGAGCTGTTTTTT.

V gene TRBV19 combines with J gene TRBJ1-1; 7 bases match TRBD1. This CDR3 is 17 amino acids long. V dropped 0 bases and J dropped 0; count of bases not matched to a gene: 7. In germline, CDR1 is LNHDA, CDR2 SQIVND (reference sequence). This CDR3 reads CASSIEGAGGLNTEAFF. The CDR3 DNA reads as TGTGCCAGTAGTATAGAGGGGGCAGGGGGTTTGAACACTGAAGCTTTCTTT.

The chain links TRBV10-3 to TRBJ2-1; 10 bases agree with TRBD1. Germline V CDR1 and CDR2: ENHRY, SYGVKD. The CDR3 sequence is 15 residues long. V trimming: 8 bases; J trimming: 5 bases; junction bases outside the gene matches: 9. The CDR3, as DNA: TGTGCCATCCGGGTAGGGACAGGGGTGAACAATGAGCAGTTCTTC. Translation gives CAIRVGTGVNNEQFF.

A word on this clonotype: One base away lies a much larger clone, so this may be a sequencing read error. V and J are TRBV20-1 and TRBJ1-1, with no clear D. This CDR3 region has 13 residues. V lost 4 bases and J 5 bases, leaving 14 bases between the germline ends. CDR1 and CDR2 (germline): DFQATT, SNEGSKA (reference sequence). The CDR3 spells CSAIGDFGTEAFF. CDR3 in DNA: TGCAGTGCTATAGGAGACTTTGGTACTGAAGCTTTCTTT.